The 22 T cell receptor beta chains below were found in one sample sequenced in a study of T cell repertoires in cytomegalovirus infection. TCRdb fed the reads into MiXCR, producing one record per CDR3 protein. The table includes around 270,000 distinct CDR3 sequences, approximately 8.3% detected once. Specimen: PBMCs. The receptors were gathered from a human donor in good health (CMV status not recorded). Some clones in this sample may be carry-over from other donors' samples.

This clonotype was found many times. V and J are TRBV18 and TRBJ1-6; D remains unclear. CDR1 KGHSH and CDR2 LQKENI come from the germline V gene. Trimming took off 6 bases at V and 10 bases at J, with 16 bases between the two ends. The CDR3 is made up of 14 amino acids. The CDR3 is CASSLDNARSPLHF. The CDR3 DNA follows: TGTGCCAGCTCCCTCGACAACGCTAGGTCACCCCTCCACTTT. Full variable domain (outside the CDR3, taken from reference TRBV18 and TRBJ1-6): NAGVMQNPRHLVRRRGQEARLRCSPMKGHSHVYWYRQLPEEGLKFMVYLQKENIIDESGMPKERFSAEFPKEGPSILRIQQVVRGDSAAYFCASSLDNARSPLHFGNGTRLTVT.

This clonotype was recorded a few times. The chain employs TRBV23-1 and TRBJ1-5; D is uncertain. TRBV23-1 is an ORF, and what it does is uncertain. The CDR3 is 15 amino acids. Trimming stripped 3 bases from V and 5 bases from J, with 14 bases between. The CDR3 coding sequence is TGCGCCAGCAGTCAGAAGGTTTTTGGGGATCAGCCCCAGCATTTT. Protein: CASSQKVFGDQPQHF.

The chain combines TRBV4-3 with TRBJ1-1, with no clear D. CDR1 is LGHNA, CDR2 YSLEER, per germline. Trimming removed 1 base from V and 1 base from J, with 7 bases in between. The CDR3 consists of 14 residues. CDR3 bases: TGCGCCAGCAGCCAAGGTACAGCGAACACTGAAGCTTTCTTT. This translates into CASSQGTANTEAFF.

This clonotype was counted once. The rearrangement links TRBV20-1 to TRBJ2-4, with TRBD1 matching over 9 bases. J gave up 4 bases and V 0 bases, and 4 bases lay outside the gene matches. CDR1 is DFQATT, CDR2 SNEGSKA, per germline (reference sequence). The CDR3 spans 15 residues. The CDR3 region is CSARDEGTGKNIQYF. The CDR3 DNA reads TGCAGTGCTAGAGACGAGGGGACAGGGAAAAACATTCAGTACTTC.

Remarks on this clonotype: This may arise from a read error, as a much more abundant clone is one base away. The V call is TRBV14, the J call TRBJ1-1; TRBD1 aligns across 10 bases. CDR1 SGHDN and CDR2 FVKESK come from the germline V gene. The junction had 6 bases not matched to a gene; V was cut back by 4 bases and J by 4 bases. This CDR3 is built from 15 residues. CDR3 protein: CASSPWTGGFTEAFF. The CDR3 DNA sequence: TGTGCCAGCAGCCCGTGGACAGGGGGGTTCACTGAAGCTTTCTTT. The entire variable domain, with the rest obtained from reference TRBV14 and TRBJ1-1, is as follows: EAGVTQFPSHSVIEKGQTVTLRCDPISGHDNLYWYRRVMGKEIKFLLHFVKESKQDESGMPNNRFLAERTGGTYSTLKVQPAELEDSGVYFCASSPWTGGFTEAFFGQGTRLTVV.

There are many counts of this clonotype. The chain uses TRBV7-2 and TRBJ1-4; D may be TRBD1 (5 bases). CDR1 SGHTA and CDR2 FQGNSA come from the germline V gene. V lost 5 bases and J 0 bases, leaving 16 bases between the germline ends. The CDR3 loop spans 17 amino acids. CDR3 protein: CASSLGWGYSTNEKLFF. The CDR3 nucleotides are TGTGCCAGCAGCCTCGGTTGGGGCTATTCAACTAATGAAAAACTGTTTTTT.

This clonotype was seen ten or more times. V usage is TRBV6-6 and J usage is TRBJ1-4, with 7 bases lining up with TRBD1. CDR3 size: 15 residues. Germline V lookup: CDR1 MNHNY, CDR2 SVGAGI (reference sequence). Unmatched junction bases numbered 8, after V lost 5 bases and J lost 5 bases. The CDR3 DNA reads TGTGCCAGCAGTCTGCTCCGGGACAGAAATGAAAAACTGTTTTTT. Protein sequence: CASSLLRDRNEKLFF.

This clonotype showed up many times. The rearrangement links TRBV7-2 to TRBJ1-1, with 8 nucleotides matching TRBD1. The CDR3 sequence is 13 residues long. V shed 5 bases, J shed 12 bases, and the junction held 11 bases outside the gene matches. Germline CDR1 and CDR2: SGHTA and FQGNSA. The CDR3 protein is CASSTQRTGITFF. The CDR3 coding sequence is TGTGCCAGCAGCACCCAACGGACAGGGATCACTTTCTTT.

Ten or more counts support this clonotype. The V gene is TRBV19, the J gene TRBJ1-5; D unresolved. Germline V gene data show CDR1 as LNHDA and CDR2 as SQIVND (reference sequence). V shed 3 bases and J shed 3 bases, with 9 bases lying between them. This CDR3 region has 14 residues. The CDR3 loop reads CASSIRPDNQPQHF. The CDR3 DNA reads TGTGCCAGTAGTATTCGGCCGGACAATCAGCCCCAGCATTTT.

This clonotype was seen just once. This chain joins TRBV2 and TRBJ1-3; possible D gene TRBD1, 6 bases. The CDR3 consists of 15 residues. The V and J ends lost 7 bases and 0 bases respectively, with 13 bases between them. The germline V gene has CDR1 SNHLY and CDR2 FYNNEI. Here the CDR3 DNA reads TGTGCCAGCACCCCCGGACAGAGCTCTGGAAACACCATATATTTT. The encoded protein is CASTPGQSSGNTIYF.

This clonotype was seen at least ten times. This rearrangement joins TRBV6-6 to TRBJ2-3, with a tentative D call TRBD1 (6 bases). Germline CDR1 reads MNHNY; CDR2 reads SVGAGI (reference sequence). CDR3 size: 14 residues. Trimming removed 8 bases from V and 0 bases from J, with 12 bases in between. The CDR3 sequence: CASCQGSSTDTQYF. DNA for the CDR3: TGTGCCAGCTGCCAGGGGTCTAGCACAGATACGCAGTATTTT.

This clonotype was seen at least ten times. The CDR3 region has the DNA TGCGCCAGCAGCCAGGGACAGGGAAATCCCTATGGCTACACCTTC. It translates to CASSQGQGNPYGYTF. The chain carries TRBV4-3 and TRBJ1-2; 9 nucleotides line up with TRBD1. Looked up from germline, CDR1 is LGHNA and CDR2 is YSLEER. With 3 bases clipped from V and 4 bases from J, the junction kept 6 bases outside the gene matches. CDR3 length: 15 residues.

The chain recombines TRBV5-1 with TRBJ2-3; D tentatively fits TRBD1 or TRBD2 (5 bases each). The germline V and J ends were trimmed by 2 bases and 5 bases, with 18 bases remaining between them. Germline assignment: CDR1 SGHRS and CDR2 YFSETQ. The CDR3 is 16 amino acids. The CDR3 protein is CASSFTGEVGGDTQYF. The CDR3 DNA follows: TGCGCCAGCAGCTTCACCGGGGAAGTTGGGGGAGATACGCAGTATTTT.

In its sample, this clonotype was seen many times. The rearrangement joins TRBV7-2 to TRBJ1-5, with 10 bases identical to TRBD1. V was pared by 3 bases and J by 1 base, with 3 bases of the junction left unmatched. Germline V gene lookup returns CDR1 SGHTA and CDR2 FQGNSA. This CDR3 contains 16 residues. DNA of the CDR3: TGTGCCAGCAGCTTGGGGACAGGGGCAAGCAATCAGCCCCAGCATTTT. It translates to CASSLGTGASNQPQHF. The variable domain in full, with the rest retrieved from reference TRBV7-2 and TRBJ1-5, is GAGVSQSPSNKVTEKGKDVELRCDPISGHTALYWYRQSLGQGLEFLIYFQGNSAPDKSGLPSDRFSAERTGGSVSTLTIQRTQQEDSAVYLCASSLGTGASNQPQHFGDGTRLSIL.

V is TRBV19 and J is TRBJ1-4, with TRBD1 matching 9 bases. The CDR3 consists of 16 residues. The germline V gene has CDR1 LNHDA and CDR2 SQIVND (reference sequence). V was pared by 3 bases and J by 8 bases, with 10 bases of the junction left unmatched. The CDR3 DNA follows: TGTGCCAGTAGTATGTACACGGGACAGGGTAACGAAAAACTGTTTTTT. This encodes CASSMYTGQGNEKLFF.

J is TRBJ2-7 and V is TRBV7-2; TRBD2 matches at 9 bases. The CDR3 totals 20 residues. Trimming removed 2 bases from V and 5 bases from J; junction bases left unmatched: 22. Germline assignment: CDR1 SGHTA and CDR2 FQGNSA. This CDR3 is CASSLKGSGSWVRGKDEQYF. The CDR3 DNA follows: TGTGCCAGCAGCTTAAAGGGTAGCGGGAGTTGGGTCCGGGGGAAGGACGAGCAGTACTTC.

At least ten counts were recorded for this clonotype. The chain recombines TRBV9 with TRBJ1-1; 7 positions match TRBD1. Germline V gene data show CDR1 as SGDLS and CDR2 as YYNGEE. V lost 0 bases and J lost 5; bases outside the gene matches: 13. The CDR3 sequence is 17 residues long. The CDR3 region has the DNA TGTGCCAGCAGCGTAGGGCAGGGGGGGACAAGAGGAACTGAAGCTTTCTTT. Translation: CASSVGQGGTRGTEAFF.

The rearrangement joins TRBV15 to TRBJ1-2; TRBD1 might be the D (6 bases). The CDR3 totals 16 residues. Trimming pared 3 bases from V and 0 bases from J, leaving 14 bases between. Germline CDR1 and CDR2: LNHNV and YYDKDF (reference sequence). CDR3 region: CATSRSGDAANYGYTF. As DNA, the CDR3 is TGTGCCACCAGCAGGTCAGGGGACGCAGCTAACTATGGCTACACCTTC.

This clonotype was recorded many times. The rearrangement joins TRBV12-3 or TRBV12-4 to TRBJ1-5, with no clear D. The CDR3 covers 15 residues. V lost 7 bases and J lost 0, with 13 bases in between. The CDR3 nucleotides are TGTGCCAGCACCTTCGTGACAAATAGCAATCAGCCCCAGCATTTT. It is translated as CASTFVTNSNQPQHF.

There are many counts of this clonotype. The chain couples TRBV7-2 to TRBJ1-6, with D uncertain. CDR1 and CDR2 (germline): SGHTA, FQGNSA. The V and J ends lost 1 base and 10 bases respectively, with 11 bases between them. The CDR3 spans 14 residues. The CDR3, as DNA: TGTGCCAGCAGCTTAGTACAATCTAGGTCACCCCTCCACTTT. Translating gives CASSLVQSRSPLHF.

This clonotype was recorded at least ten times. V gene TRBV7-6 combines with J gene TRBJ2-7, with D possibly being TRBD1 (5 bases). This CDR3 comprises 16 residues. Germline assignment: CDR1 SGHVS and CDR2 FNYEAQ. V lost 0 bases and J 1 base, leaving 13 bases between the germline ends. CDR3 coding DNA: TGTGCCAGCAGCTTAGCGTCGACAGTTCCTTCCTACGAGCAGTACTTC. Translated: CASSLASTVPSYEQYF.

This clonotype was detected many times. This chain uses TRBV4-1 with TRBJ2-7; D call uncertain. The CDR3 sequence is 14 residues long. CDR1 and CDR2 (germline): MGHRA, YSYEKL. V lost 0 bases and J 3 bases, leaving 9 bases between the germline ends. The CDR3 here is CASSQEWQNYEQYF. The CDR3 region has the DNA TGCGCCAGCAGCCAAGAGTGGCAGAACTACGAGCAGTACTTC.